What follows are 23 T cell receptor beta chains derived from one specimen sequenced in a study of T-cell memory formation after mild COVID-19. TCRdb re-derived calls from the 5' RACE reads in MiXCR, one entry per CDR3 protein. The data show 410,000 or so distinct CDR3 sequences, around 22% seen once. Sample: PBMCs or a T cell subset sorted from them (not recorded which). Source of these receptors: an adult woman who had mild COVID-19 (a few samples of this study predate the infection). Cell type and time point are not known.

CDR3 loop: CASSEGPRGELFF. In DNA form, the CDR3 reads TGTGCCAGCAGTGAAGGGCCTCGCGGGGAGCTGTTTTTT. The gene calls are TRBV2 and TRBJ2-2; D unclear. Per the germline V gene, CDR1 is SNHLY and CDR2 is FYNNEI. The CDR3 consists of 13 residues. Trimming stripped 1 base from V and 7 bases from J, with 7 bases between.

The chain is built from TRBV7-3 and TRBJ1-2; 11 bases fit TRBD1. Germline trimming cut 1 base from V and 6 bases from J; bases unmatched to any gene: 4. The CDR3 runs 15 residues. Looked up from germline, CDR1 is SGHTA and CDR2 is FQGTGA. The CDR3 DNA reads as TGTGCCAGCAGCTTAAGGACAGGGGGCAAAGATGGCTACACCTTC. Its protein product is CASSLRTGGKDGYTF.

This chain uses TRBV12-3 or TRBV12-4 with TRBJ1-1; D is perhaps TRBD1 (5 bases). V was shortened by 5 bases and J by 10 bases, with 14 bases between the two germline ends. CDR3 length: 12 amino acids. The CDR3 spells CASSPQGKVAFF. The CDR3 coding sequence is TGTGCCAGCAGTCCTCAGGGAAAGGTAGCTTTCTTT.

This clonotype came up a few times. The chain couples TRBV14 to TRBJ2-7, with 8 nucleotides matching TRBD1. Germline CDR1 and CDR2: SGHDN and FVKESK. The CDR3 is 13 amino acids. V was pared by 4 bases and J by 3 bases, with 2 bases of the junction left unmatched. The CDR3 loop reads CASSRGTGYEQYF. The CDR3 coding sequence is TGTGCCAGCAGCCGAGGGACAGGCTACGAGCAGTACTTC.

This clonotype was detected only a few times. The chain carries TRBV2 and TRBJ2-3; a possible D gene is TRBD2 (6 bases). Looked up from germline, CDR1 is SNHLY and CDR2 is FYNNEI. The CDR3 consists of 13 residues. Trimming took 8 bases from V and 1 from J, leaving 10 bases between them. CDR3 sequence (DNA): TGTGCCAGCGGAATAGCGGGCACAGATACGCAGTATTTT. Amino acid sequence: CASGIAGTDTQYF.

The chain recombines TRBV15 with TRBJ2-2, with 10 bases matching TRBD2. After removal of 2 bases from V and 8 bases from J, the junction contained 17 bases not matched to a gene. The CDR3 totals 19 residues. Looked up from germline, CDR1 is LNHNV and CDR2 is YYDKDF (reference sequence). The CDR3 nucleotides read TGTGCCACCAGCAGACCTATGGCTAGCGGGAGTGGTAAAGCGGGGGAGCTGTTTTTT. Its protein is CATSRPMASGSGKAGELFF. Combining the CDR3 with reference TRBV15 and TRBJ2-2 gives the whole variable domain DAMVIQNPRYQVTQFGKPVTLSCSQTLNHNVMYWYQQKSSQAPKLLFHYYDKDFNNEADTPDNFQSRRPNTSFCFLDIRSPGLGDTAMYLCATSRPMASGSGKAGELFFGEGSRLTVL.

V and J are TRBV2 and TRBJ2-5; D tentatively fits TRBD1 or TRBD2 (5 bases each). The CDR3 extends over 15 amino acids. Germline loops: CDR1 SNHLY, CDR2 FYNNEI. Trimming took off 6 bases at V and 5 bases at J, with 19 bases between the two ends. CDR3: CASRARDPGRETQYF. In DNA, the CDR3 is TGTGCCAGCAGAGCCCGGGACCCTGGGCGGGAGACCCAGTACTTC.

This clonotype has just a few counts. The V gene is TRBV18, the J gene TRBJ2-1; D gene uncertain. From germline, CDR1 is KGHSH and CDR2 LQKENI. This CDR3 comprises 14 residues. Trimming left V 2 bases short and J 0 bases short, with 5 bases between. CDR3 region: CASSPTASYNEQFF. The CDR3 bases are TGTGCCAGCTCACCAACAGCCTCCTACAATGAGCAGTTCTTC.

This clonotype has just a few counts. This chain connects TRBV19 to TRBJ2-1, with 7 nucleotides matching TRBD2. V was clipped by 9 bases and J by 2 bases; unmatched bases: 10. CDR3 length: 15 amino acids. Germline-derived CDR1 and CDR2 are LNHDA and SQIVND (reference sequence). CDR3 DNA sequence: TGTGCCAGCAGTCCCGGTGGACTAGCCTACAATGAGCAGTTCTTC. This gives the protein CASSPGGLAYNEQFF.

The genes are TRBV20-1 and TRBJ2-7, with 9 positions matching TRBD2. The germline gives CDR1 DFQATT, CDR2 SNEGSKA (reference sequence). This CDR3 comprises 15 residues. V gave up 0 bases and J gave up 7 bases; unmatched junction bases: 10. The CDR3: CSAREFSGGSKEQYF. CDR3 DNA sequence: TGCAGTGCTAGAGAGTTCAGCGGGGGGTCTAAAGAGCAGTACTTC.

This clonotype was observed a few times. The rearrangement joins TRBV29-1 to TRBJ2-6, with 7 bases matching TRBD1. The CDR3 spans 13 residues. With V trimmed by 5 bases and J by 3 bases, 1 base remained unmatched. The germline V gene encodes CDR1 SQVTM and CDR2 ANQGSEA. CDR3 sequence: CSVTGVGANVLTF. The DNA for the CDR3 is TGCAGCGTTACAGGGGTTGGGGCCAACGTCCTGACTTTC.

The table lists this clonotype with a few counts. The genes are TRBV6-5 and TRBJ2-5; no definite D call. The V and J ends lost 4 bases and 7 bases respectively, with 13 bases between them. The CDR3 has 13 amino acids. The germline CDR1 and CDR2 sequences are MNHEY and SVGAGI. The CDR3 DNA reads as TGTGCCAGCAGTTCCCCCGTCCCGGGGACCCAGTACTTC. Protein product: CASSSPVPGTQYF.

This chain joins TRBV6-5 and TRBJ2-5, with TRBD2 identical over 10 bases. Trimming at V came to 6 bases and at J to 2 bases, leaving 3 bases not matched to a gene. This CDR3 is 14 amino acids long. Germline V gene sequence: CDR1 MNHEY, CDR2 SVGAGI. The CDR3 sequence is CASSELAGQETQYF. The DNA for the CDR3 is TGTGCCAGCAGCGAACTAGCGGGACAAGAGACCCAGTACTTC.

Many counts were recorded for this clonotype. The V gene is TRBV5-1, the J gene TRBJ2-3, with 9 bases lining up with TRBD2. Trimming took 0 bases from V and 0 from J; bases not matched to a gene: 2. Looked up from germline, CDR1 is SGHRS and CDR2 is YFSETQ. The CDR3 extends over 16 amino acids. This chain's CDR3 is CASSLALAGSTDTQYF. DNA for the CDR3: TGCGCCAGCAGCTTGGCCCTAGCGGGGAGCACAGATACGCAGTATTTT.

This clonotype has only a few counts. The chain recombines TRBV27 with TRBJ2-3; 11 bases align to TRBD2. There are 14 residues in the CDR3. The V and J ends lost 7 bases and 1 base, in that order; junction bases with no gene match: 1. Germline V gives CDR1 MNHEY, CDR2 SMNVEV (reference sequence). The CDR3 here is CASKTSGGTDTQYF. The CDR3 nucleotides read TGTGCCAGCAAGACTAGCGGGGGCACAGATACGCAGTATTTT.

This chain joins TRBV24-1 and TRBJ2-5; D is ambiguous. The CDR3 runs to 12 residues. The ends were cut back, 2 bases at V and 5 bases at J, with 5 bases in the middle. Per the germline V gene, CDR1 is KGHDR and CDR2 is SFDVKD. The CDR3 loop reads CATSDSRETQYF. The CDR3 nucleotides read TGTGCCACCAGTGATTCGCGGGAGACCCAGTACTTC.

The V call is TRBV3-1, the J call TRBJ2-7, with D hard to call. The CDR3 is 12 amino acids. Germline CDR1 is LGHDT and CDR2 is YNNKEL (reference sequence). The V end lost 1 base, the J end lost 7 bases, and 8 bases lay between the germline ends. The CDR3 DNA reads as TGTGCCAGCAGCCAAGTTGTAGGGGAGCAGTACTTC. Translated: CASSQVVGEQYF.

The CDR3 loop is CASSSQWDRYNEQFF. The DNA for the CDR3 is TGTGCCAGCAGTTCCCAGTGGGACCGCTACAATGAGCAGTTCTTC. V and J are TRBV12-3 or TRBV12-4 and TRBJ2-1; TRBD1 or TRBD2 may be the D gene (5 bases each). The CDR3 length is 15 residues. V lost 4 bases, J lost 3 bases, and 13 bases lay in between.

The chain links TRBV12-3 or TRBV12-4 to TRBJ1-1; D gene ambiguous. The CDR3 runs 14 residues. V lost 2 bases, J lost 0 bases, and 7 bases lay in between. CDR3: CASSLQVVNTEAFF. The CDR3, as DNA: TGTGCCAGCAGTTTACAGGTTGTGAACACTGAAGCTTTCTTT.

V gene TRBV12-3 or TRBV12-4 combines with J gene TRBJ1-3, with D unresolved. This CDR3 contains 16 residues. V was trimmed by 1 base and J by 0 bases, leaving 10 bases between them. The CDR3 nucleotides are TGTGCCAGCAGTTTAGGGTCCCCTTACTCTGGAAACACCATATATTTT. This encodes CASSLGSPYSGNTIYF.

The CDR3 nucleotides are TGTGCCAGCAGCTTATCCCTCGCGGCCATACAAGAGACCCAGTACTTC. Translated, it gives CASSLSLAAIQETQYF. The chain carries TRBV7-9 and TRBJ2-5; D is unclear. Germline CDR1 SEHNR, CDR2 FQNEAQ (reference sequence). The CDR3 contains 16 residues. V was pared by 2 bases and J by 2 bases, with 15 bases between.

The CDR3 region has the DNA TGTGCCAGCAGGAAAAACTACGAGCAGTACTTC. Translating it yields CASRKNYEQYF. The rearrangement uses TRBV6-6 and TRBJ2-7, with no clear D. The CDR3 has 11 amino acids. V was trimmed by 6 bases and J by 3 bases, leaving 6 bases between them. CDR1 MNHNY and CDR2 SVGAGI come from the germline V gene (reference sequence).

The chain recombines TRBV7-6 with TRBJ2-5, with D uncertain. The V end was cut by 5 bases, the J end by 1 base, with 5 bases between. Germline CDR1 reads SGHVS; CDR2 reads FNYEAQ. The CDR3 runs 12 residues. The DNA for the CDR3 is TGTGCCAGCAGCCTGTTCCAAGAGACCCAGTACTTC. Translation gives CASSLFQETQYF.